This entry lists 8 T cell receptor beta chains sequenced from one sample in a study of blood T cell repertoires in COVID-19. Sequencing was performed with immunoSEQ multiplex PCR; in TCRdb, only in-frame clones are kept and a portion is missing. The sample comprises 35,000 to 50,000 clones, roughly 85% of which are singletons, and under 4.5% rests with the top ten. Sequencing used peripheral blood. The receptors originated from a man between 60 and 70 years old with acute or convalescent COVID-19.

This clone was seen a single time. J is TRBJ2-2 and V is TRBV4-1, with 8 bases identical to TRBD2. This CDR3 has 17 residues. After removal of 4 bases from V and 6 bases from J, the junction contained 13 bases not matched to a gene. Germline CDR1 and CDR2: MGHRA and YSYEKL. In DNA, the CDR3 is TGCGCCAGCAGCCTCACCCCTTCCGGGGGGGGCTCCGGGGAGCTGTTTTTT. This sequence encodes CASSLTPSGGGSGELFF.

The chain is built from TRBV7-3 and TRBJ1-1; no firm D call. This CDR3 is 15 amino acids long. Germline lookup yields CDR1 SGHTA and CDR2 FQGTGA. The V end was cut by 5 bases, the J end by 5 bases, with 18 bases between. As DNA, the CDR3 is TGTGCCAGCAGCCTCGGTAACTTTGGTCGGACTGAAGCTTTCTTT. This sequence encodes CASSLGNFGRTEAFF.

The genes are TRBV15 and TRBJ2-7, with 9 nucleotides matching TRBD1. The CDR3 extends over 14 amino acids. V was clipped by 0 bases and J by 4 bases; unmatched bases: 1. The germline V gene encodes CDR1 LNHNV and CDR2 YYDKDF (reference sequence). The CDR3 sequence is CATSREQGAYEQYF. As DNA, the CDR3 is TGTGCCACCAGCAGAGAACAGGGGGCATACGAGCAGTACTTC.

The V and J genes are TRBV12-3 or TRBV12-4 and TRBJ1-2; 8 bases align to TRBD1. The J segment lost 6 bases and the V segment lost 3 bases, leaving 3 bases of the junction unmatched. This CDR3 has 13 amino acids. The CDR3 protein is CASSFGQGHGYTF. In DNA form, the CDR3 reads TGTGCCAGCAGTTTCGGACAGGGTCATGGCTACACCTTC.

The chain joins TRBV6-1 to TRBJ2-3, with TRBD1 identical over 7 bases. This CDR3 contains 16 residues. V gave up 4 bases and J gave up 0 bases; unmatched junction bases: 7. Per germline, CDR1 MNHNS and CDR2 SASEGT. The DNA of the CDR3 is TGTGCCAGCAGTGTGACCGGGACAGTCAGCACAGATACGCAGTATTTT. Encoded protein: CASSVTGTVSTDTQYF.

The gene calls are TRBV2 and TRBJ1-6; the D is unclear. The CDR3 sequence is 15 residues long. V lost 6 bases and J 7 bases, leaving 16 bases between the germline ends. CDR1 and CDR2 (germline): SNHLY, FYNNEI. In DNA form, the CDR3 reads TGTGCCAGCAGCTCAAGCCATACGCAAAATTCACCCCTCCACTTT. Translating gives CASSSSHTQNSPLHF. Together with reference TRBV2 and TRBJ1-6, the CDR3 gives the full variable domain: EPEVTQTPSHQVTQMGQEVILRCVPISNHLYFYWYRQILGQKVEFLVSFYNNEISEKSEIFDDQFSVERPDGSNFTLKIRSTKLEDSAMYFCASSSSHTQNSPLHFGNGTRLTVT.

This rearrangement joins TRBV30 to TRBJ2-2, with 10 bases that match TRBD2. In germline, CDR1 is GTSNPN, CDR2 SVGIG (reference sequence). The CDR3 runs to 15 residues. The J segment lost 7 bases and the V segment lost 3 bases, leaving 8 bases of the junction unmatched. The CDR3 nucleotides read TGTGCCTGGAGAGAAGCGGGGGGGCCTGTCGGGGAGCTGTTTTTT. Its translation is CAWREAGGPVGELFF.

The chain joins TRBV27 to TRBJ1-1; 9 bases are shared with TRBD1. Germline assignment: CDR1 MNHEY and CDR2 SMNVEV (reference sequence). The CDR3 consists of 14 residues. Unmatched junction bases numbered 2, after V lost 5 bases and J lost 1 base. CDR3 sequence reads: CASSMDRGNTEAFF. The CDR3 bases are TGTGCCAGCAGTATGGACAGGGGGAACACTGAAGCTTTCTTT.